These 10 T cell receptor beta chains were sequenced from one sample in a study of response to subunit inactivated influenza vaccine. TCRdb reprocessed the RT-PCR reads with MiXCR, giving one entry per CDR3 protein. The sample carries about 180,000 distinct CDR3 sequences, about 9% recorded once. The sample was non-naive T cells sorted from PBMCs, taken on the day of vaccination. The source of these receptors is a man aged 50 to 59 who received an inactivated influenza vaccine.

This clonotype was counted ten times or more. The chain recombines TRBV2 with TRBJ2-1; 9 bases fit TRBD1. Germline CDR1 and CDR2: SNHLY and FYNNEI. Trimming took 5 bases from V and 4 from J; bases not matched to a gene: 6. The CDR3 has 15 residues. The CDR3 region has the DNA TGTGCCAGCAGTCCGGGACAGGGATTTTACAATGAGCAGTTCTTC. It specifies CASSPGQGFYNEQFF.

Of note for this clonotype: A junction boundary mismatches the germline segment, possibly from a read error. V gene TRBV28 combines with J gene TRBJ1-6; D is ambiguous. Germline V lookup: CDR1 MDHEN, CDR2 SYDVKM. This CDR3 comprises 15 residues. CDR3: CASGLGVQNNSPLHF. CDR3 DNA: TGTGCCAGCGGTTTAGGTGTACAGAATAATTCACCCCTCCACTTT.

This clonotype was observed at least ten times. The chain couples TRBV20-1 to TRBJ1-6, with a tentative D call TRBD1 (6 bases). The V end was cut by 5 bases, the J end by 3 bases, with 11 bases between. The CDR3 covers 14 residues. The germline V gene encodes CDR1 DFQATT and CDR2 SNEGSKA (reference sequence). The CDR3 spells CSAFTGSYNSPLHF. CDR3 in DNA: TGCAGTGCTTTTACAGGGAGCTATAATTCACCCCTCCACTTT.

This clonotype has at least ten counts. This rearrangement joins TRBV6-5 to TRBJ2-4, with D perhaps matching TRBD1 (6 bases). V lost 4 bases and J 0 bases, leaving 13 bases between the germline ends. The germline V gene encodes CDR1 MNHEY and CDR2 SVGAGI. This CDR3 has 16 amino acids. This CDR3 reads CASSFGWGLAKNIQYF. DNA of the CDR3: TGTGCCAGCAGTTTTGGATGGGGGCTAGCCAAAAACATTCAGTACTTC.

There are a few counts of this clonotype. The J gene is TRBJ2-7, the V gene TRBV11-2; 9 nucleotides line up with TRBD1. The CDR3 has 15 residues. With 5 bases clipped from V and 6 bases from J, the junction kept 11 bases outside the gene matches. Germline V gene data show CDR1 as SGHAT and CDR2 as FQNNGV. DNA for the CDR3: TGTGCCAGCAGCGCCCCCGGGACAGGGATAGGCGAGCAGTACTTC. It encodes CASSAPGTGIGEQYF. Full variable domain (outside the CDR3, taken from reference TRBV11-2 and TRBJ2-7): EAGVAQSPRYKIIEKRQSVAFWCNPISGHATLYWYQQILGQGPKLLIQFQNNGVVDDSQLPKDRFSAERLKGVDSTLKIQPAKLEDSAVYLCASSAPGTGIGEQYFGPGTRLTVT.

This clonotype occurred a few times. The V and J genes are TRBV14 and TRBJ2-1; D is uncertain. The germline V gene encodes CDR1 SGHDN and CDR2 FVKESK. Trimming removed 6 bases at V and 9 bases at J, with 21 bases between. The CDR3 runs to 15 residues. CDR3 sequence: CASSPLGLGYSEQFF. The CDR3, as DNA: TGTGCCAGCAGTCCCCTCGGGCTAGGGTATAGTGAGCAGTTCTTC.

CDR3 region: CASSPPFRLATQETQYF. The CDR3 nucleotides read TGTGCCAGCAGCCCTCCTTTTAGACTAGCGACCCAAGAGACCCAGTACTTC. This rearrangement joins TRBV7-9 to TRBJ2-5; TRBD2 aligns across 8 bases. The V gene's germline CDR1 is SEHNR and CDR2 FQNEAQ (reference sequence). This CDR3 is built from 17 residues. Trimming removed 5 bases from V and 1 base from J; junction bases left unmatched: 12.

There are a few counts of this clonotype. V is TRBV28 and J is TRBJ2-7; TRBD2 matches 7 bases. CDR3 length: 13 amino acids. From germline, CDR1 is MDHEN and CDR2 SYDVKM. Trimming cost V 10 bases and J 6 bases; bases outside gene matches: 12. DNA of the CDR3: TGTGCCACCCGGGGGGAGGGACGCCTCGAGCAGTACTTC. Translating gives CATRGEGRLEQYF.

The table lists this clonotype with a few counts. This chain uses TRBV7-6 with TRBJ1-1; D uncertain. The CDR3 runs to 13 residues. The germline V gene has CDR1 SGHVS and CDR2 FNYEAQ. V lost 4 bases to trimming and J lost 6 bases, with 12 bases between them. CDR3 protein: CASSSFGFSEAFF. The CDR3 nucleotides read TGTGCCAGCAGCTCCTTCGGGTTCTCTGAAGCTTTCTTT.

This clonotype was detected many times. The chain is built from TRBV9 and TRBJ2-3, with D uncertain. This CDR3 contains 12 residues. V was trimmed by 3 bases and J by 5 bases, leaving 7 bases between them. The germline gives CDR1 SGDLS, CDR2 YYNGEE. CDR3 protein: CASSAPGDTQYF. CDR3 sequence (DNA): TGTGCCAGCAGCGCCCCCGGAGATACGCAGTATTTT.